The rows below give T cell receptor beta chains drawn from one sample of a study of blood T cell repertoires in COVID-19. Generated by immunoSEQ multiplex PCR, the TCRdb table keeps only in-frame clones and is missing some. The data show about 97,000 clones, with approximately 86% seen just once and around 2% held by the top ten. The sample was peripheral blood. The receptors here all came from a man aged 50 or older with COVID-19, enrolled during active disease. Each CDR3 is given with its conserved first and last residue. D genes are given only for firm matches. The size of a clone is reported for some rows only, either as once, few or many, or as a class for expanded clones.

abundance: -
d_gene: TRBD1
len: 13
v_gene: TRBV2
j_gene: TRBJ1-6
CDR3nt: TGTGCCAGCAGGGGACAGCTTGATTCACCCCTCCACTTT
CDR3aa: CASRGQLDSPLHF

abundance: -
d_gene: -
len: 13
v_gene: TRBV5-6
j_gene: TRBJ1-1
CDR3nt: TGTGCCAGCAGCTTGCGGGGTCGGACTGAAGCTTTCTTT
CDR3aa: CASSLRGRTEAFF

abundance: -
d_gene: -
len: 13
v_gene: TRBV27
j_gene: TRBJ1-2
CDR3nt: TGTGCCAGCAGTTTGCCCGGGATGGTAAGCTACACCTTC
CDR3aa: CASSLPGMVSYTF

abundance: -
d_gene: -
len: 15
v_gene: TRBV5-1
j_gene: TRBJ1-2
CDR3nt: TGCGCCAGCAGCGCAGGACAGAACCTTAACTATGGCTACACCTTC
CDR3aa: CASSAGQNLNYGYTF

abundance: -
d_gene: -
len: 14
v_gene: TRBV6-1
j_gene: TRBJ2-7
CDR3nt: TGTGCCAGCAGTGAAGGGTTCCCGGGATACGAGCAGTACTTC
CDR3aa: CASSEGFPGYEQYF

abundance: -
d_gene: TRBD1
len: 16
v_gene: TRBV7-9
j_gene: TRBJ2-5
CDR3nt: TGTGCCAGCAGCTTAATGACAGGGGCCCTCCAGGAGACCCAGTACTTC
CDR3aa: CASSLMTGALQETQYF

abundance: -
d_gene: -
len: 12
v_gene: TRBV10-3
j_gene: TRBJ1-2
CDR3nt: TGTGCCATCAGTGAGTCGGGGGGTGGCTACACCTTC
CDR3aa: CAISESGGGYTF

abundance: -
d_gene: TRBD1
len: 16
v_gene: TRBV28
j_gene: TRBJ1-1
CDR3nt: TGTGCCAGCAGTTTGGGACAGGGCAAAACTGACACTGAAGCTTTCTTT
CDR3aa: CASSLGQGKTDTEAFF

abundance: -
d_gene: -
len: 14
v_gene: TRBV28
j_gene: TRBJ1-1
CDR3nt: TGTGCCAGCAAAACAAGCTTTATTGGCCCGGAGGCTTTCTTT
CDR3aa: CASKTSFIGPEAFF

abundance: -
d_gene: -
len: 15
v_gene: TRBV7-9
j_gene: TRBJ2-1
CDR3nt: TGTGCCAGCAGCTTACAGGGGCATGTTATCGATGAGCAGTTCTTC
CDR3aa: CASSLQGHVIDEQFF

abundance: -
d_gene: -
len: 14
v_gene: TRBV5-1
j_gene: TRBJ2-7
CDR3nt: TGCGCCAGCAGCCTGAACCCCGGACAGAATGAGCAGTACTTC
CDR3aa: CASSLNPGQNEQYF

abundance: -
d_gene: TRBD1
len: 15
v_gene: TRBV13
j_gene: TRBJ1-1
CDR3nt: TGTGCCAGCAGCAATCGACAGGGGAGAGGGACTGAAGCTTTCTTT
CDR3aa: CASSNRQGRGTEAFF

abundance: -
d_gene: TRBD1
len: 20
v_gene: TRBV19
j_gene: TRBJ1-2
CDR3nt: TGTGCCAGTAGTGCCCAGCTGGGAGGATTCAATGTGGGGACAGGGTCCGGCTACACCTTC
CDR3aa: CASSAQLGGFNVGTGSGYTF

abundance: -
d_gene: TRBD1
len: 15
v_gene: TRBV7-8
j_gene: TRBJ1-5
CDR3nt: TGTGCCAGCAGCGCCCGACAGGGAACCAATCAGCCCCAGCATTTT
CDR3aa: CASSARQGTNQPQHF

abundance: few
d_gene: -
len: 12
v_gene: TRBV6-5
j_gene: TRBJ1-2
CDR3nt: TGTGCCAGCAGTAAGGGACTCAATGGCTACACCTTC
CDR3aa: CASSKGLNGYTF

abundance: -
d_gene: TRBD1
len: 14
v_gene: TRBV25-1
j_gene: TRBJ1-6
CDR3nt: TGTGCCAGCAGTAAGAGGACAGGGGGGTCACCCCTCCACTTT
CDR3aa: CASSKRTGGSPLHF

abundance: -
d_gene: TRBD1
len: 17
v_gene: TRBV28
j_gene: TRBJ1-1
CDR3nt: TGTGCCAGCAGTGGAGTTGGGACAGGGTGGTTGAACACTGAAGCTTTCTTT
CDR3aa: CASSGVGTGWLNTEAFF

abundance: -
d_gene: TRBD1
len: 14
v_gene: TRBV6-5
j_gene: TRBJ1-4
CDR3nt: TGTGCCAGCAGTTACGACAGGGTGGCTGAAAAACTGTTTTTT
CDR3aa: CASSYDRVAEKLFF

abundance: -
d_gene: TRBD2
len: 15
v_gene: TRBV7-2
j_gene: TRBJ2-5
CDR3nt: TGTGCCAGCAGCTCGACTAGCGGGGTCCAAGAGACCCAGTACTTC
CDR3aa: CASSSTSGVQETQYF

abundance: -
d_gene: TRBD1
len: 13
v_gene: TRBV14
j_gene: TRBJ1-1
CDR3nt: TGTGCCAGCAGCCAATGGACAGGGTGGGGAGCTTTCTTT
CDR3aa: CASSQWTGWGAFF

abundance: -
d_gene: -
len: 15
v_gene: TRBV5-1
j_gene: TRBJ2-2
CDR3nt: TGCGCCAGCAGCTTGCGACAGGACAACACCGGGGAGCTGTTTTTT
CDR3aa: CASSLRQDNTGELFF

abundance: -
d_gene: -
len: 15
v_gene: TRBV15
j_gene: TRBJ2-5
CDR3nt: TGTGCCACCAGCAGAGATCGAGGGCCAAGGGAGACCCAGTACTTC
CDR3aa: CATSRDRGPRETQYF

abundance: -
d_gene: TRBD1
len: 15
v_gene: TRBV7-3
j_gene: TRBJ1-3
CDR3nt: TGTGCCAGCAGTCCGGACAGGGACTCTGGAAACACCATATATTTT
CDR3aa: CASSPDRDSGNTIYF

abundance: -
d_gene: -
len: 13
v_gene: TRBV10-3
j_gene: TRBJ1-1
CDR3nt: TGTGCCATCAGAATATTCACTAGCACTGAAGCTTTCTTT
CDR3aa: CAIRIFTSTEAFF

abundance: -
d_gene: -
len: 13
v_gene: TRBV30
j_gene: TRBJ1-2
CDR3nt: TGTGCCTGGAGTCGGACAGTTAACTATGGCTACACCTTC
CDR3aa: CAWSRTVNYGYTF

abundance: -
d_gene: -
len: 14
v_gene: TRBV5-5
j_gene: TRBJ2-3
CDR3nt: TGTGCCAGCAGCTTGGCAGGGTACACAGATACGCAGTATTTT
CDR3aa: CASSLAGYTDTQYF

abundance: -
d_gene: TRBD1
len: 15
v_gene: TRBV7-6
j_gene: TRBJ2-2
CDR3nt: TGTGCCAGCAGCTTATCAGGGGGCCTCACCGGGGAGCTGTTTTTT
CDR3aa: CASSLSGGLTGELFF

abundance: -
d_gene: -
len: 12
v_gene: TRBV3-1/TRBV3-2
j_gene: TRBJ1-2
CDR3nt: TGTGCCAGCAGCCAAACAGTTTATGGCTACACCTTC
CDR3aa: CASSQTVYGYTF

abundance: -
d_gene: -
len: 15
v_gene: TRBV28
j_gene: TRBJ1-4
CDR3nt: TGTGCCAGCAGTTCCTTACAGCCAACTAATGAAAAACTGTTTTTT
CDR3aa: CASSSLQPTNEKLFF

abundance: -
d_gene: -
len: 12
v_gene: TRBV29-1
j_gene: TRBJ2-1
CDR3nt: TGCAGCGTTGTTAGGGGGGGAATGGAGCAGTTCTTC
CDR3aa: CSVVRGGMEQFF

abundance: -
d_gene: -
len: 15
v_gene: TRBV18
j_gene: TRBJ1-4
CDR3nt: TGTGCCAGCTCCCTATCCAAACAGGGTCATGAAAAACTGTTTTTT
CDR3aa: CASSLSKQGHEKLFF

abundance: -
d_gene: TRBD2
len: 14
v_gene: TRBV18
j_gene: TRBJ2-7
CDR3nt: TGTGCCAGCTCACCAAGGGAGGGTAACGGGGAGCAGTACTTC
CDR3aa: CASSPREGNGEQYF

abundance: -
d_gene: TRBD1
len: 17
v_gene: TRBV2
j_gene: TRBJ2-1
CDR3nt: TGTGCCAGCAGGGCCCGGGACAGACGGAGCTCCTACAATGAGCAGTTCTTC
CDR3aa: CASRARDRRSSYNEQFF

abundance: -
d_gene: -
len: 13
v_gene: TRBV19
j_gene: TRBJ1-2
CDR3nt: TGTGCCAGTAGTATATTAGCGGGGTATGGCTACACCTTC
CDR3aa: CASSILAGYGYTF

abundance: -
d_gene: TRBD1
len: 11
v_gene: TRBV29-1
j_gene: TRBJ1-2
CDR3nt: TGCAGCGTGACAGGGGGCTATGGCTACACCTTC
CDR3aa: CSVTGGYGYTF

abundance: -
d_gene: TRBD1
len: 16
v_gene: TRBV6-5
j_gene: TRBJ1-2
CDR3nt: TGTGCCAGCAGTTACAAGTTGGGACAGGGTAACTATGGCTACACCTTC
CDR3aa: CASSYKLGQGNYGYTF

abundance: -
d_gene: -
len: 11
v_gene: TRBV12-3/TRBV12-4
j_gene: TRBJ2-7
CDR3nt: TGTGCCAGCAGTCGAACTAGGGAGCAGTACTTC
CDR3aa: CASSRTREQYF

abundance: -
d_gene: TRBD1
len: 14
v_gene: TRBV27
j_gene: TRBJ2-7
CDR3nt: TGTGCCAGCAGCTGGGGGACAGGGGGATACGAGCAGTACTTC
CDR3aa: CASSWGTGGYEQYF

abundance: -
d_gene: TRBD2
len: 15
v_gene: TRBV28
j_gene: TRBJ2-3
CDR3nt: TGTGCCAGCAGTCCCCCAGCGGGGAACTCAGATACGCAGTATTTT
CDR3aa: CASSPPAGNSDTQYF

abundance: -
d_gene: -
len: 15
v_gene: TRBV3-1/TRBV3-2
j_gene: TRBJ1-1
CDR3nt: TGTGCCAGCAGCCACCGACAGGTTGTCAACACTGAAGCTTTCTTT
CDR3aa: CASSHRQVVNTEAFF

abundance: few
d_gene: -
len: 13
v_gene: TRBV30
j_gene: TRBJ1-6
CDR3nt: TGTGCCTCTGAACAGGGCAGTGGGTCACCCCTCCACTTT
CDR3aa: CASEQGSGSPLHF

abundance: -
d_gene: -
len: 14
v_gene: TRBV20-1
j_gene: TRBJ2-1
CDR3nt: TGCAGTGCTAGTTACCGGTTCCAATACAATGAGCAGTTCTTC
CDR3aa: CSASYRFQYNEQFF

abundance: -
d_gene: TRBD1
len: 13
v_gene: TRBV3-1/TRBV3-2
j_gene: TRBJ2-1
CDR3nt: TGTGCCAGCAGGCGGGACAGGGGTAATGAGCAGTTCTTC
CDR3aa: CASRRDRGNEQFF

abundance: -
d_gene: TRBD1
len: 16
v_gene: TRBV11-2
j_gene: TRBJ2-4
CDR3nt: TGTGCCAGCACCGATGGACAGGGGGCAACCAAAAACATTCAGTACTTC
CDR3aa: CASTDGQGATKNIQYF

abundance: -
d_gene: -
len: 14
v_gene: TRBV5-1
j_gene: TRBJ1-2
CDR3nt: TGCGCCAGCAGCACGGGGGGCGCAGGCTCGGGCTACACCTTC
CDR3aa: CASSTGGAGSGYTF

abundance: -
d_gene: -
len: 15
v_gene: TRBV27
j_gene: TRBJ1-2
CDR3nt: TGTGCCAGCAGTTTAGGCGCCCTCGGCGGGTATGGCTACACCTTC
CDR3aa: CASSLGALGGYGYTF

abundance: -
d_gene: TRBD1
len: 15
v_gene: TRBV7-8
j_gene: TRBJ2-1
CDR3nt: TGTGCCAGCAGCTTAGTCCGGACAGGGTGGATTGAGCAGTTCTTC
CDR3aa: CASSLVRTGWIEQFF

abundance: -
d_gene: TRBD1
len: 14
v_gene: TRBV5-1
j_gene: TRBJ2-7
CDR3nt: TGCGCCAGCAGCGTGACAGGGGGCGCCTACGAGCAGTACTTC
CDR3aa: CASSVTGGAYEQYF

abundance: -
d_gene: TRBD2
len: 16
v_gene: TRBV7-2
j_gene: TRBJ2-3
CDR3nt: TGTGCCAGCAGCTTAGGTTTGGGACTAGCGGCAGATACGCAGTATTTT
CDR3aa: CASSLGLGLAADTQYF

abundance: -
d_gene: -
len: 13
v_gene: TRBV18
j_gene: TRBJ1-2
CDR3nt: TGTGCCAGCTCACCATCGGGTAACTATGGCTACACCTTC
CDR3aa: CASSPSGNYGYTF

abundance: few
d_gene: -
len: 16
v_gene: TRBV19
j_gene: TRBJ1-5
CDR3nt: TGTGCCAGTAGTAAACGGGCCCCCTCGGGGAGTCAGCCCCAGCATTTT
CDR3aa: CASSKRAPSGSQPQHF